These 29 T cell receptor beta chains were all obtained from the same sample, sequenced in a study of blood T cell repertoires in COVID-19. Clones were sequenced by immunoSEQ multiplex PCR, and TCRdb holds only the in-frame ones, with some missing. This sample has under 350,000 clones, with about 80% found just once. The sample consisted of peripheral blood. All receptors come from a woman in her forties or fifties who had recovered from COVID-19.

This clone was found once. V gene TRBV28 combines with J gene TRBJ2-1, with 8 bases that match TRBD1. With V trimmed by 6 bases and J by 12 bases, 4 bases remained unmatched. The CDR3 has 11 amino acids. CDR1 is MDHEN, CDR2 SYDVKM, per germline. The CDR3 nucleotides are TGTGCCAGCAGCCGAGGGACAGGGCAGTTCTTC. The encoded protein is CASSRGTGQFF.

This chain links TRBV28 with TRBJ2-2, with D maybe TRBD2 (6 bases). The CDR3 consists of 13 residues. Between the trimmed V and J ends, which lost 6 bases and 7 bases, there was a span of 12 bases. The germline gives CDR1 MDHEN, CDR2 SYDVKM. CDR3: CASRQAGGGELFF. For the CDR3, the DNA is TGTGCCAGCAGGCAAGCGGGCGGCGGGGAGCTGTTTTTT.

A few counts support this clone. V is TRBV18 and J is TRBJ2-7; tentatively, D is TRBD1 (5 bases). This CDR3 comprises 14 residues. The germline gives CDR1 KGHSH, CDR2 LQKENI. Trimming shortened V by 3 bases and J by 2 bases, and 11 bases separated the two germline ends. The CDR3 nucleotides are TGTGCCAGCTCACCCTTAGACAGTACCTACGAGCAGTACTTC. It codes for CASSPLDSTYEQYF.

The CDR3 nucleotides read TGTGCCAGCAGCCGTCCCCAAGCGGTTCCGAGCTCCTACAATGAGCAGTTCTTC. Its translation is CASSRPQAVPSSYNEQFF. The rearrangement uses TRBV7-2 and TRBJ2-1, with D possibly matching TRBD2 (5 bases). This CDR3 has 18 residues. The germline V gene encodes CDR1 SGHTA and CDR2 FQGNSA. V lost 5 bases and J 0 bases, leaving 20 bases between the germline ends.

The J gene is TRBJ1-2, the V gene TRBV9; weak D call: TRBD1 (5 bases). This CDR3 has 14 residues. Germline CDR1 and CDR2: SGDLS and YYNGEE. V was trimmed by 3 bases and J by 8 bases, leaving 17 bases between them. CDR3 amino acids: CASSGSTVSRGYTF. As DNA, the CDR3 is TGTGCCAGCAGCGGTTCGACAGTTTCTCGGGGCTACACCTTC.

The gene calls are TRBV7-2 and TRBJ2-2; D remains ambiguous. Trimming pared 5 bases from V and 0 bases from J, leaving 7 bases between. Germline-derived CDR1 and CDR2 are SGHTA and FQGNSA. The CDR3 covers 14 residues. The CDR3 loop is CASSRSSNTGELFF. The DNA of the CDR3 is TGTGCCAGCAGCCGGAGTTCGAACACCGGGGAGCTGTTTTTT.

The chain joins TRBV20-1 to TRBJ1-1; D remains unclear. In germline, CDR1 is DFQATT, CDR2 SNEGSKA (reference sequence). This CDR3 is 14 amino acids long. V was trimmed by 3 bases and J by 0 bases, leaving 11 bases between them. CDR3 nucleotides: TGCAGTGCTAGTTACGGACTCATGAACACTGAAGCTTTCTTT. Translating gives CSASYGLMNTEAFF.

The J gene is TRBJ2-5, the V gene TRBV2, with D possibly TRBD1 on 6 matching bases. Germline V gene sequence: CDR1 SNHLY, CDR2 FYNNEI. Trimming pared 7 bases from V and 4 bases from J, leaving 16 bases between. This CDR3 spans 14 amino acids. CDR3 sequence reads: CASIGPGEGETQYF. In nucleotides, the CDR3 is TGTGCCAGCATCGGACCAGGGGAAGGAGAGACCCAGTACTTC.

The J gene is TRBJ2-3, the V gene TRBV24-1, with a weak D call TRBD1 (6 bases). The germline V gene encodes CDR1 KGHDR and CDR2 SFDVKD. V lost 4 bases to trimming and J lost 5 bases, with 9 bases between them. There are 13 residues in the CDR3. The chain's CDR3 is CATSDLGGDTQYF. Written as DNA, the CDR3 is TGTGCCACCAGTGACTTAGGGGGAGATACGCAGTATTTT.

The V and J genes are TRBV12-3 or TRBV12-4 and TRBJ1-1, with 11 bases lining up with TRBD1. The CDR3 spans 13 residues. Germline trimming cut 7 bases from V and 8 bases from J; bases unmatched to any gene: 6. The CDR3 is CASNGQGAPEAFF. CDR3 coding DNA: TGTGCCAGCAACGGACAGGGGGCCCCCGAAGCTTTCTTT.

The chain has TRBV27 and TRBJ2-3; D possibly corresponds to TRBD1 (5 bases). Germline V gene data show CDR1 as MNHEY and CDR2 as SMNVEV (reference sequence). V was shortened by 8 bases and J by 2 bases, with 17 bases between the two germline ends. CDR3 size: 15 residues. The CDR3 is CASGRQGLITDTQYF. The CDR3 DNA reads TGTGCCAGCGGCCGGCAGGGCTTAATCACAGATACGCAGTATTTT.

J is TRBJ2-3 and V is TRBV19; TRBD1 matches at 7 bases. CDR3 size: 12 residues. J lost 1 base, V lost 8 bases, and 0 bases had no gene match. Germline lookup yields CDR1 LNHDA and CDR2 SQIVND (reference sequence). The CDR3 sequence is CASGQGTDTQYF. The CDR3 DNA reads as TGTGCCAGTGGACAGGGCACAGATACGCAGTATTTT.

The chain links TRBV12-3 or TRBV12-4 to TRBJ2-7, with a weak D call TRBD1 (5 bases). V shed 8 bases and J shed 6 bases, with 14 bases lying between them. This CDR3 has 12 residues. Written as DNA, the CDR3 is TGTGCCAGCCAAACCGCAGGGCGCGAGCAGTACTTC. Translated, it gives CASQTAGREQYF.

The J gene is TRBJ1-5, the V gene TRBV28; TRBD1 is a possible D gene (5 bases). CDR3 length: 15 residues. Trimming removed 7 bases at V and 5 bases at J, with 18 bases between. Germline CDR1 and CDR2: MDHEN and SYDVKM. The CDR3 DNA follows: TGTGCCAGCACCCCACGGTGGGGGGGGGATCAGCCCCAGCATTTT. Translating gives CASTPRWGGDQPQHF.

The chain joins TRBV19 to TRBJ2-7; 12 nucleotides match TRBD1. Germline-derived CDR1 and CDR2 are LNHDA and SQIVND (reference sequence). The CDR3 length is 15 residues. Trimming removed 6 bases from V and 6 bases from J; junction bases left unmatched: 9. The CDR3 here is CASSNPGQGASEQYF. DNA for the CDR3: TGTGCCAGTAGCAATCCGGGACAGGGGGCCTCCGAGCAGTACTTC.

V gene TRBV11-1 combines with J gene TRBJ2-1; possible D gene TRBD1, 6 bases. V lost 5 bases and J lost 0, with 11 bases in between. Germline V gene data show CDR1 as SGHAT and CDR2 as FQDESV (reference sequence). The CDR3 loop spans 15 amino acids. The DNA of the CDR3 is TGTGCCAGCAGCCTACAGGGCAGCTCCTACAATGAGCAGTTCTTC. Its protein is CASSLQGSSYNEQFF.

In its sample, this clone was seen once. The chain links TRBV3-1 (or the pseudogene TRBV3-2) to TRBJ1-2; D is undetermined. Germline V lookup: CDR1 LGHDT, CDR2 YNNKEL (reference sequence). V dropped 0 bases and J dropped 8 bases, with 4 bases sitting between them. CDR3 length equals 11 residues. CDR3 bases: TGTGCCAGCAGCCAAGAGCAGGGCTACACCTTC. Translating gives CASSQEQGYTF.

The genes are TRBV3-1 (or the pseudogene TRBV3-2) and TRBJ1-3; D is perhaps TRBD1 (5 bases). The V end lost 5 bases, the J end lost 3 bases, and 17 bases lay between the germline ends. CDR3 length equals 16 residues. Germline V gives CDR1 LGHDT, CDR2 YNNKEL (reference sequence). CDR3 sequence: CASSSTGRPVGNTIYF. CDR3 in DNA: TGTGCCAGCAGCTCAACAGGAAGACCTGTTGGAAACACCATATATTTT.

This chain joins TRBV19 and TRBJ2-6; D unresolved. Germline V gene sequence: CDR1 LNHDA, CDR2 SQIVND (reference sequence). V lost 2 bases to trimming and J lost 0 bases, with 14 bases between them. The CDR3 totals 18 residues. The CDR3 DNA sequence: TGTGCCAGTAGTATATCAGGCAGGTTCGACTCTGGGGCCAACGTCCTGACTTTC. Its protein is CASSISGRFDSGANVLTF.

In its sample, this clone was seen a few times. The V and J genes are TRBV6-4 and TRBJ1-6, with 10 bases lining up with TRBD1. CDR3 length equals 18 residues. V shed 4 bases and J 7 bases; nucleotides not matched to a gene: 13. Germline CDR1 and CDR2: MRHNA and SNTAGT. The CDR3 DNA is TGTGCCAGCAGTGTTTGTGCCTTGCGGGGACAGGGGAATTCACCCCTCCACTTT. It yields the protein CASSVCALRGQGNSPLHF.

The CDR3 loop reads CASSTEGTGSNEQFF. The CDR3 bases are TGTGCCAGCAGCACCGAAGGGACAGGGTCGAATGAGCAGTTCTTC. The rearrangement uses TRBV4-2 and TRBJ2-1; 9 bases fit TRBD1. CDR1 and CDR2 (germline): LGHNA, YNFKEQ. With V trimmed by 5 bases and J by 7 bases, 9 bases remained unmatched. This CDR3 contains 15 residues.

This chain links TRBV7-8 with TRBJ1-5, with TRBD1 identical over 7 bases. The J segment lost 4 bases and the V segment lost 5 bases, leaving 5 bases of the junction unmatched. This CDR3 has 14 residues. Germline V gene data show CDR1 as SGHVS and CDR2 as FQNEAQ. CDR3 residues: CASSPGQPNQPQHF. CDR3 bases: TGTGCCAGCAGCCCGGGACAGCCTAATCAGCCCCAGCATTTT.

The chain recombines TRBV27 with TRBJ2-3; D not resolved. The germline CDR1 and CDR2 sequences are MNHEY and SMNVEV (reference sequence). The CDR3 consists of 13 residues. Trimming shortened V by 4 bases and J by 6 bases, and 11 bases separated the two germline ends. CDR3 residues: CASSSGSWDTQYF. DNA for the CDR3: TGTGCCAGCAGTTCTGGTAGTTGGGATACGCAGTATTTT.

The CDR3 protein is CASSGLAGGRSQETQYF. DNA for the CDR3: TGTGCCAGCAGCGGGCTAGCGGGGGGCCGGAGCCAAGAGACCCAGTACTTC. This chain uses TRBV7-3 with TRBJ2-5; 11 bases match TRBD2. With 5 bases clipped from V and 1 base from J, the junction kept 9 bases outside the gene matches. CDR1 and CDR2 (germline): SGHTA, FQGTGA. The CDR3 runs to 17 residues.

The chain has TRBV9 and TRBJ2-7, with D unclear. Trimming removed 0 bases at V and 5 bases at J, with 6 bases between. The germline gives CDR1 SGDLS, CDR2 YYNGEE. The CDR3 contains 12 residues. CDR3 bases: TGTGCCAGCAGCGTAGATTCGGACGAGCAGTACTTC. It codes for CASSVDSDEQYF.

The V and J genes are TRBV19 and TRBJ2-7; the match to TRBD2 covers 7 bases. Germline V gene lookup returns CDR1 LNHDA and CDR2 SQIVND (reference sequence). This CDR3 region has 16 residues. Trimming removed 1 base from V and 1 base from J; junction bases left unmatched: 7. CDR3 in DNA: TGTGCCAGTAGTATAGGAGCGGGGATCATTTCCTACGAGCAGTACTTC. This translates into CASSIGAGIISYEQYF.

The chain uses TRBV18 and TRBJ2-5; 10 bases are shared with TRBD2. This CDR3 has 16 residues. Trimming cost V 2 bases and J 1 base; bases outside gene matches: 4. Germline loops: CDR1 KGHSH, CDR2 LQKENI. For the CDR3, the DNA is TGTGCCAGCTCACCAAGGGCTAGCGGGGGCCAAGAGACCCAGTACTTC. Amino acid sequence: CASSPRASGGQETQYF.

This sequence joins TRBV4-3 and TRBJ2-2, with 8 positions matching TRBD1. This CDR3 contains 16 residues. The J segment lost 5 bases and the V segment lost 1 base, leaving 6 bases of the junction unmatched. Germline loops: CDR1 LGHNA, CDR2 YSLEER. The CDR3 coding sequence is TGCGCCAGCAGCCAAGGGGCGGACAGGGTAACCGGGGAGCTGTTTTTT. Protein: CASSQGADRVTGELFF.

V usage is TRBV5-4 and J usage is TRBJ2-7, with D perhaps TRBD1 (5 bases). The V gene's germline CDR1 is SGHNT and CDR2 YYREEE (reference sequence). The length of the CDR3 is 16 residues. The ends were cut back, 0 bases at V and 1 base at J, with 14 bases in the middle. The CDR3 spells CASSLGGQSPSYEQYF. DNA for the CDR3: TGTGCCAGCAGCTTGGGAGGACAATCTCCGTCCTACGAGCAGTACTTC.